These 30 T cell receptor beta chains were sequenced from one sample in a study of blood T cell repertoires in COVID-19. TCRdb keeps only in-frame clones here, not all; method: immunoSEQ multiplex PCR. Of more than 130,000 clones in the sample, 85% to 90% were seen once. Sequencing was done on a sample of peripheral blood. The origin of the receptors is a man aged 45-65 years with active or convalescent COVID-19.

This sequence joins TRBV9 and TRBJ1-4, with 11 bases matching TRBD1. This CDR3 region has 14 residues. The germline V gene has CDR1 SGDLS and CDR2 YYNGEE. V was clipped by 3 bases and J by 10 bases; unmatched bases: 5. CDR3 protein: CASSGTGGSGKLFF. In DNA form, the CDR3 reads TGTGCCAGCAGCGGGACAGGGGGCTCAGGAAAACTGTTTTTT.

This chain connects TRBV6-6 to TRBJ1-4; no definite D call. V was pared by 6 bases and J by 5 bases, with 10 bases between. The germline V gene has CDR1 MNHNY and CDR2 SVGAGI (reference sequence). There are 13 residues in the CDR3. CDR3 sequence: CASSDTSNEKLFF. In nucleotides, the CDR3 is TGTGCCAGCAGCGACACGTCAAATGAAAAACTGTTTTTT.

This clone was seen a handful of times. V and J are TRBV5-1 and TRBJ2-7; 7 bases map to TRBD1. Trimming removed 4 bases from V and 3 bases from J; junction bases left unmatched: 4. The germline V gene has CDR1 SGHRS and CDR2 YFSETQ. The CDR3 sequence is 13 residues long. CDR3 DNA sequence: TGCGCCAGCAGCCCATGGACAGGCTACGAGCAGTACTTC. It specifies CASSPWTGYEQYF.

The chain is built from TRBV5-1 and TRBJ2-1, with TRBD1 as a possible D gene (5 bases). CDR3 size: 14 residues. V gave up 4 bases and J gave up 5 bases, with 13 bases separating them. From germline, CDR1 is SGHRS and CDR2 YFSETQ. For the CDR3, the DNA is TGCGCCAGCAGCATGCAGGGCCAAAACAATGAGCAGTTCTTC. Encoded protein: CASSMQGQNNEQFF.

The table lists this clone with a count of one. The CDR3 region has the DNA TGTGCCAGAAGCTTGTATCAGGGCCAGGGAGATACGCAGTATTTT. This sequence encodes CARSLYQGQGDTQYF. The chain employs TRBV5-3 and TRBJ2-3, with a possible D match to TRBD1 (5 bases). TRBV5-3 is an ORF; its function is uncertain. The CDR3 sequence is 15 residues long. V was cut by 1 base and J by 5 bases, with 14 bases left in between.

In the case of this clone: The junction and the germline gene differ at one end; a read error may be behind it. The chain carries TRBV5-6 and TRBJ1-6; maybe TRBD1 (6 bases). This CDR3 region has 15 residues. In germline, CDR1 is SGHDT, CDR2 YYEEEE. CDR3 region: CASNLGRGVNSPLHF. The CDR3 region has the DNA TGTGCCAGCAACTTGGGCAGGGGCGTAAATTCACCCCTCCACTTT.

CDR3 sequence: CASSPPGRADMNTEAFF. CDR3 nucleotide sequence: TGTGCCAGCTCACCACCTGGCAGGGCCGATATGAACACTGAAGCTTTCTTT. The J gene is TRBJ1-1, the V gene TRBV18; a weak D match, TRBD1 (5 bases). CDR3 length equals 17 residues. Trimming took 0 bases from V and 0 from J, leaving 14 bases between them. Per the germline V gene, CDR1 is KGHSH and CDR2 is LQKENI. Full variable domain (missing parts from reference TRBV18 and TRBJ1-1): NAGVMQNPRHLVRRRGQEARLRCSPMKGHSHVYWYRQLPEEGLKFMVYLQKENIIDESGMPKERFSAEFPKEGPSILRIQQVVRGDSAAYFCASSPPGRADMNTEAFFGQGTRLTVV.

The chain uses TRBV27 and TRBJ2-1, with 8 bases that match TRBD2. Trimming removed 1 base from V and 8 bases from J; junction bases left unmatched: 13. This CDR3 is 17 amino acids long. From germline, CDR1 is MNHEY and CDR2 SMNVEV (reference sequence). The CDR3, as DNA: TGTGCCAGCAGTTTATTAGCGAACCAGGGGACTAGAGATGAGCAGTTCTTC. It codes for CASSLLANQGTRDEQFF.

The chain joins TRBV4-3 to TRBJ1-4; weak D call: TRBD1 (5 bases). CDR1 is LGHNA and CDR2 is YSLEER in the germline V gene. The CDR3 consists of 15 residues. Trimming took 0 bases from V and 3 from J, leaving 8 bases between them. The chain's CDR3 is CASSQEDRSNEKLFF. DNA of the CDR3: TGCGCCAGCAGCCAAGAAGACAGATCTAATGAAAAACTGTTTTTT.

The chain combines TRBV3-1 (or the pseudogene TRBV3-2) with TRBJ2-7; D possibly corresponds to TRBD1 (6 bases). The V gene's germline CDR1 is LGHDT and CDR2 YNNKEL (reference sequence). The V and J ends lost 2 bases and 2 bases respectively, with 16 bases between them. The CDR3 extends over 16 amino acids. CDR3 loop: CASSQPTLGAPYEQYF. CDR3 DNA: TGTGCCAGCAGCCAACCGACCTTGGGGGCCCCCTACGAGCAGTACTTC.

CDR3 residues: CASSTSGQGVYGYTF. The CDR3 DNA reads as TGTGCCAGCAGTACATCGGGACAGGGAGTCTATGGCTACACCTTC. This chain uses TRBV28 with TRBJ1-2, with 9 bases that match TRBD1. J was trimmed by 4 bases and V by 5 bases; bases with no gene match: 8. Germline values: CDR1 MDHEN, CDR2 SYDVKM. The CDR3 has 15 amino acids.

This clone was seen only once. The chain combines TRBV4-3 with TRBJ2-7, with a possible D match to TRBD2 (5 bases). The CDR3 has 14 residues. Per the germline V gene, CDR1 is LGHNA and CDR2 is YSLEER. Trimming shortened V by 1 base and J by 3 bases, and 10 bases separated the two germline ends. CDR3 nucleotides: TGCGCCAGCAGCCAAGGGACGGGGAACTACGAGCAGTACTTC. It codes for CASSQGTGNYEQYF.

CDR3 sequence: CASSPHRETYNEQFF. CDR3 nucleotides: TGTGCCAGCTCACCACACAGGGAAACCTACAATGAGCAGTTCTTC. This sequence joins TRBV18 and TRBJ2-1; possible D gene TRBD1, 6 bases. The CDR3 consists of 15 residues. V was clipped by 1 base and J by 2 bases, with 9 bases between them. Per germline, CDR1 KGHSH and CDR2 LQKENI.

CDR3 protein: CASSQHLAGGEQFF. CDR3 nucleotide sequence: TGTGCCAGTAGTCAACACCTAGCGGGAGGGGAGCAGTTCTTC. This rearrangement joins TRBV19 to TRBJ2-1, with 12 bases identical to TRBD2. The germline V gene has CDR1 LNHDA and CDR2 SQIVND (reference sequence). There are 14 residues in the CDR3. V gave up 5 bases and J gave up 10 bases; unmatched junction bases: 6.

The chain is built from TRBV24-1 and TRBJ1-2; D gene ambiguous. The CDR3 loop spans 14 amino acids. Trimming removed 0 bases at V and 8 bases at J, with 12 bases between. CDR1 and CDR2 from the germline V gene are KGHDR and SFDVKD. The CDR3 region has the DNA TGTGCCACCAGTGATTTGCCGGGTGCGGGGGGCTACACCTTC. It encodes CATSDLPGAGGYTF.

The rearrangement uses TRBV24-1 and TRBJ2-1; D may be TRBD2 (6 bases). Trimming removed 6 bases from V and 6 bases from J, with 17 bases in between. CDR3 size: 15 residues. Germline loops: CDR1 KGHDR, CDR2 SFDVKD. CDR3 residues: CATSHPEGGVNEQFF. DNA for the CDR3: TGTGCCACCAGTCATCCGGAGGGCGGCGTCAATGAGCAGTTCTTC.

The gene calls are TRBV3-1 (or the pseudogene TRBV3-2) and TRBJ1-4, with 8 bases that match TRBD1. The CDR3 sequence is 15 residues long. The V segment lost 1 base and the J segment 7 bases; nucleotides outside the gene matches: 5. Per the germline V gene, CDR1 is LGHDT and CDR2 is YNNKEL (reference sequence). For the CDR3, the DNA is TGTGCCAGCAGCCAAGCCGCGACAGGGGTTGAAAAACTGTTTTTT. The encoded protein is CASSQAATGVEKLFF.

The chain uses TRBV7-8 and TRBJ2-1; 13 bases map to TRBD2. This CDR3 is 17 amino acids long. The V and J ends lost 2 bases and 4 bases, in that order; junction bases with no gene match: 5. Germline loops: CDR1 SGHVS, CDR2 FQNEAQ. For the CDR3, the DNA is TGTGCCAGCAGCTTAATACAGACTAGCGGGGGGTACAATGAGCAGTTCTTC. Encoded protein: CASSLIQTSGGYNEQFF.

The chain uses TRBV7-3 and TRBJ1-1; 8 positions match TRBD1. This CDR3 comprises 14 residues. CDR1 is SGHTA, CDR2 FQGTGA, per germline. J gave up 7 bases and V 5 bases, and 9 bases lay outside the gene matches. CDR3 bases: TGTGCCAGCAGCCCGGGGACAGGTGCCCTTGAAGCTTTCTTT. It specifies CASSPGTGALEAFF.

This chain connects TRBV27 to TRBJ2-3; no firm D call. From germline, CDR1 is MNHEY and CDR2 SMNVEV (reference sequence). The V end was cut by 5 bases, the J end by 4 bases, with 13 bases between. CDR3 length: 14 residues. In DNA, the CDR3 is TGTGCCAGCAGTCCCCGCGCCCGGGCAGATACGCAGTATTTT. The encoded protein is CASSPRARADTQYF.

The V and J genes are TRBV15 and TRBJ2-1; D might be TRBD2 (5 bases). CDR3 size: 15 residues. Germline V lookup: CDR1 LNHNV, CDR2 YYDKDF (reference sequence). Deletions cut 0 bases from V and 4 bases from J, with 10 bases between. The CDR3 loop reads CATSRDQGGYNEQFF. DNA for the CDR3: TGTGCCACCAGCAGAGATCAAGGAGGTTACAATGAGCAGTTCTTC.

CDR3 in DNA: TGTGCCAGTAGTATGAGGAGGGCCGGGTACAATGAGCAGTTCTTC. It codes for CASSMRRAGYNEQFF. The chain carries TRBV19 and TRBJ2-1; D may be TRBD2 (6 bases). The CDR3 extends over 15 amino acids. Germline CDR1 and CDR2: LNHDA and SQIVND (reference sequence). V lost 3 bases to trimming and J lost 4 bases, with 13 bases between them. Drawing the rest from reference TRBV19 and TRBJ2-1, the complete variable domain is DGGITQSPKYLFRKEGQNVTLSCEQNLNHDAMYWYRQDPGQGLRLIYYSQIVNDFQKGDIAEGYSVSREKKESFPLTVTSAQKNPTAFYLCASSMRRAGYNEQFFGPGTRLTVL.

The chain couples TRBV11-2 to TRBJ2-1, with a tentative D call TRBD2 (6 bases). This CDR3 is 12 amino acids long. Germline V gene lookup returns CDR1 SGHAT and CDR2 FQNNGV. The V end lost 1 base, the J end lost 14 bases, and 12 bases lay between the germline ends. CDR3 residues: CASSLAGGSEFF. CDR3 nucleotides: TGTGCCAGCAGCTTAGCCGGGGGTAGTGAGTTCTTC.

This chain links TRBV12-5 with TRBJ1-2, with a possible D match to TRBD1 (5 bases). CDR3 length equals 16 residues. V lost 1 base and J lost 2, with 14 bases in between. The V gene's germline CDR1 is LGHNT and CDR2 FRNRAP. The CDR3 reads CASGLEAGPRNYGYTF. The DNA of the CDR3 is TGTGCTAGTGGTTTGGAGGCAGGGCCCCGAAACTATGGCTACACCTTC.

The chain links TRBV4-2 to TRBJ1-5; D gene ambiguous. V was clipped by 0 bases and J by 7 bases, with 13 bases between them. From germline, CDR1 is LGHNA and CDR2 YNFKEQ. The CDR3 extends over 15 amino acids. The CDR3 DNA reads TGTGCCAGCAGCCAAGATTATGGCTTCGCCCAGCCCCAGCATTTT. Translating it yields CASSQDYGFAQPQHF.

CDR3 amino acids: CASSPRQPGNTIYF. Written as DNA, the CDR3 is TGTGCCAGCAGCCCAAGACAGCCTGGAAACACCATATATTTT. The chain combines TRBV5-6 with TRBJ1-3; tentative D call: TRBD1 (5 bases). The CDR3 extends over 14 amino acids. CDR1 and CDR2 (germline): SGHDT, YYEEEE. The V and J ends lost 4 bases and 2 bases respectively, with 10 bases between them.

This rearrangement joins TRBV5-8 to TRBJ2-4; D perhaps matches TRBD2 (5 bases). Germline assignment: CDR1 SGHTS and CDR2 YDEGEE. The CDR3 has 14 residues. V was clipped by 3 bases and J by 9 bases, with 16 bases between them. The CDR3 sequence is CASSSPEWAGIQYF. CDR3 DNA sequence: TGTGCCAGCAGCTCCCCCGAGTGGGCGGGCATTCAGTACTTC. Based on the CDR3 plus reference TRBV5-8 and TRBJ2-4, the full variable domain is EAGVTQSPTHLIKTRGQQATLRCSPISGHTSVYWYQQALGLGLQFLLWYDEGEERNRGNFPPRFSGRQFPNYSSELNVNALELEDSALYLCASSSPEWAGIQYFGAGTRLSVL.

The J gene is TRBJ1-1, the V gene TRBV28, with unresolved D. V lost 2 bases to trimming and J lost 5 bases, with 6 bases between them. CDR1 MDHEN and CDR2 SYDVKM come from the germline V gene. The CDR3 sequence is 12 residues long. The CDR3 loop is CASSLELTEAFF. In DNA, the CDR3 is TGTGCCAGCAGTTTAGAGTTGACTGAAGCTTTCTTT.

The J gene is TRBJ2-3, the V gene TRBV7-2, with D tentatively TRBD2 (5 bases). The germline V gene has CDR1 SGHTA and CDR2 FQGNSA. The CDR3 sequence is 15 residues long. The V end was cut by 3 bases, the J end by 5 bases, with 15 bases between. DNA for the CDR3: TGTGCCAGCAGCTTCGCGGGCCAAGGATTAGATACGCAGTATTTT. It yields the protein CASSFAGQGLDTQYF.

This clone was observed a handful of times. The chain employs TRBV19 and TRBJ1-2, with 11 bases identical to TRBD1. With 7 bases clipped from V and 2 bases from J, the junction kept 6 bases outside the gene matches. This CDR3 contains 15 residues. CDR1 is LNHDA, CDR2 SQIVND, per germline (reference sequence). The CDR3 sequence is CASTLWDRGNYGYTF. In DNA form, the CDR3 reads TGTGCCAGTACCCTCTGGGACAGGGGGAACTATGGCTACACCTTC.